This TCR delta chain was sequenced for a study of Vγ9Vδ2 T cells in congenital toxoplasmosis listed by TCRdb under 2021. Broadly, across the study: To diagnose congenital toxoplasmosis, IgG, IgM and IgA serology, Western blot and an in-house interferon-gamma release assay were used. This study compared the CDR3 repertoires of the gamma and delta chains in sorted blood gammadelta T cells from congenitally T. gondii-infected infants versus uninfected infants. Sequencing of the repertoires was done on samples from infants at two time points: 2 months after birth and 1 year of age. TCR sequencing was performed on five or six infected and approximately 10 uninfected infants at 2 months and on 3 infected and 4 uninfected infants at 1 year. Overall study outcomes, separate from this receptor: Two months was the earliest age with enough suitable sample material for TCR repertoire analysis, so newborn repertoires were not sequenced. Repertoire differences between infected and uninfected infants were less clearly seen at 1 year of age than at 2 months. At 2 months, infected infants appeared to have fewer N additions in TRGV9 and TRDV2 CDR3s than uninfected infants, particularly in TRDV2-TRDJ1 sequences. Germline-encoded fetal-type TRDV2 CDR3 sequences seemed more prevalent in infected than uninfected 2-month-old infants, suggesting an in utero expansion footprint. A public TRGV9 clonotype was highly prevalent in both infected and uninfected infants.

Germline trimming: 5 bases from V, 0 bases from J; junction bases outside gene matches: 17. Including cysteine and phenylalanine, the CDR3 has 19 amino acids. Only the CDR3 DNA is retained, 57 bases long and in frame from the first base. For CDR1 and CDR2, the germline V gene lists GEAIGNYY and EKD. The same treatment, consisting of spiramycin and/or pyrimethamine plus sulfadiazine plus folinic acid, was given to the mothers of both infected and uninfected infants. All infants, both infected and uninfected, were delivered at term after more than 37 weeks of gestation. Roughly 1 mL of blood was used to isolate PBMCs by Lymphoprep gradient centrifugation, after which the PBMCs were cryopreserved in liquid nitrogen and shipped to Belgium. Thawed PBMCs were labeled with Zombie NIR viability dye and stained with CD3, TCR gammadelta, Vgamma9 and Vdelta2 antibodies. Sorting of CD3+ TCRgammadelta+ T cells was performed on a FACSAria III, with a mean purity of roughly 98%. For each sample, RNA was extracted from around 10,000 sorted gammadelta T cells with the RNeasy Micro Kit. Infants were born to mothers enrolled with primary T. gondii infection during pregnancy. Peripheral blood samples from the infants were taken at an outpatient microbiology and virology center in Pavia, Italy.

In its sample, this clone comes out as large (0.1 to 1%). The target of this receptor is not known. Per-nucleotide qualities are absent, and no much larger clonotype sits a single base away. Using SuperScript II, cDNA was generated through template-switch reverse transcription, with TRGC- and TRDC-specific primers combined in a single tube. The TRGC primer was designed to bind both the TRGC1 and TRGC2 constant genes. The KAPA Real-Time Library Amplification Kit was used to amplify TRG and TRD, and AMPure XP beads were used for purification between steps. Index PCR with the Nextera XT Index Kit was used to attach Illumina sequencing adapters. Sequencing of TRG and TRD amplicons was performed on an Illumina MiSeq with the V2 300 kit, and 150 bp paired-end reads were generated. Turning to the authors' computational methods: Read quality was checked with FastQC version 0.11.8 before further analysis. Reads were aligned against the TRG or TRD reference genes from GenBank, and CDR3 sequences were constructed using MiXCR version 3.0.3. Default MiXCR settings were used, apart from assembling TRDD gene segments from 3 instead of 5 consecutive nucleotides. VDJtools version 1.2.1 calculated N additions, CDR3 length, J segment length and clonotype sharing between samples. CDR3 sequences that were out of frame or contained stop codons were removed from the analysis. The overlap of infant repertoires with previously published Vgamma9Vdelta2 repertoires from fetal, cord blood and adult blood was compared. Identical DNA sequences were merged into single rows after TCRdb reprocessed the public reads with CATT. TCRdb, not the original authors, processed these V and J calls. Present in this sample are roughly 600 delta-chain clones, 25% to 30% of which were seen just once. Roughly a quarter of the sample goes to the ten largest clones.

This TCR was recovered from a child under 10 years old born to a mother with Toxoplasma gondii infection during pregnancy, either congenitally infected or uninfected (not recorded which). Source material: gamma-delta T cells from blood. The V and J genes are TRDV2 and TRDJ1, with 10 central nucleotides matching TRDD3. The CDR3: CACATGGIRGELYTDKLIF. The DNA reads as follows: TGTGCCTGTGCCACAGGGGGGATACGCGGCGAATTGTACACCGATAAACTCATCTTT.